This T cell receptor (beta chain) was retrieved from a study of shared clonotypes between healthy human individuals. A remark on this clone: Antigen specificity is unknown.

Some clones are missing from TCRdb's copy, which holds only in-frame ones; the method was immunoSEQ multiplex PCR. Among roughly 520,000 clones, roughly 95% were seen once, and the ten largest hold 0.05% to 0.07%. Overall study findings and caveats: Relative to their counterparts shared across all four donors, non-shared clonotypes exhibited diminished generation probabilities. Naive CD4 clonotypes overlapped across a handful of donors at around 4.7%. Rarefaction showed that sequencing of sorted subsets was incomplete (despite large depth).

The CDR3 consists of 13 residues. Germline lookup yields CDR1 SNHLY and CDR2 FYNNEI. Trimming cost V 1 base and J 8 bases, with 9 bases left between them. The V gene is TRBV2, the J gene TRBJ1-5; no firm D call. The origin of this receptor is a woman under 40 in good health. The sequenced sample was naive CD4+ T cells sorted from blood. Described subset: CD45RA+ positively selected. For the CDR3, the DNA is TGTGCCAGCAGTGAAGGGGTTCTTAAGCCCCAGCATTTT. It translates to CASSEGVLKPQHF.